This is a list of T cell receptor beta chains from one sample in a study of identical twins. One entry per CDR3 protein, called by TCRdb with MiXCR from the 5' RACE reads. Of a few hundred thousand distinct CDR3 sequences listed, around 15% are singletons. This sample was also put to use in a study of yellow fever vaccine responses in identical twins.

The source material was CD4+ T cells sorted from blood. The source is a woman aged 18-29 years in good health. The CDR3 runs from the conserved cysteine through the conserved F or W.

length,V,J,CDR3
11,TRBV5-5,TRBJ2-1,CASSEGNEQFF
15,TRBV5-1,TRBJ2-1,CASSLTGGSYNEQFF
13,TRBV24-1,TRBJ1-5,CATSTGIKQPQHF
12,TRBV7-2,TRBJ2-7,CASSLAIGEQYF
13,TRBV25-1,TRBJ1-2,CASSEQGRYGYTF
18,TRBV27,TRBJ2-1,CASSLGGGLAGGYNEQFF
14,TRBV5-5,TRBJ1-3,CASSRGGAGNTIYF
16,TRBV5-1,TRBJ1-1,CASSASGGNLNTEAFF
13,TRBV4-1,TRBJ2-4,CASSGGYKNIQYF
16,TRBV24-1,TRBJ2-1,CATSDLGGSSYNEQFF
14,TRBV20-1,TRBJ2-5,CSAPVSWGQETQYF
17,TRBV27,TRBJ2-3,CASSSPGTSGISDTQYF
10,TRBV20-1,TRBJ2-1,CSAGLLEQFF